A selection of T cell receptor beta chains follows, all from one sample in a study of human T cells and chemical hapten exposure. TCRdb reanalysed the RACE reads using MiXCR and keeps one entry per CDR3 protein. The sample holds over 55,000 distinct CDR3 sequences, 11% seen once. The sample was whole blood, taken in connection with sensitization to the hapten diphenylcyclopropenone (DPC). These receptors were obtained from a woman in her forties or fifties with alopecia areata. Some clones in this sample may be carry-over from other donors' samples. Each CDR3 is given with its conserved first and last residue. A D gene is named only where the DNA matches it firmly. Rows may omit the clone size; those that give it use once, few, many or a size class.

d_call	clone_size	v_call	j_call	cdr3_nt	cdr3_aa
TRBD2	many	TRBV11-3	TRBJ2-5	TGTGCCAGCAGCCCGGGGACTAGCGGACAAGAGACCCAGTACTTC	CASSPGTSGQETQYF
NA	once	TRBV20-1	TRBJ1-2	TGCAGTGCTAGAAGCCGGGACATCACTTACTATGGCTACACCTTC	CSARSRDITYYGYTF
NA	NA	TRBV10-1	TRBJ1-2	TGCGCCAGCAGTGAGAAGAAGAATGGCTACACCTTC	CASSEKKNGYTF
NA	few	TRBV7-2	TRBJ2-5	TGTGCCAGCAGCTTAAAAGGGGGGGATGTGACCCAGTACTTC	CASSLKGGDVTQYF
NA	many	TRBV24-1	TRBJ2-1	TGTGCCACCAGTGTCTCGGACAGAAGGAGAGAGCAGTTCTTC	CATSVSDRRREQFF
NA	NA	TRBV2	TRBJ2-3	TGTGCCAGCAGTGAAGCAGCTAGCACAGATACGCAGTATTTT	CASSEAASTDTQYF
NA	NA	TRBV12-3/TRBV12-4	TRBJ2-7	TGTGCCAGCAGTCCTCAGCAGGGAGCCTACGAGCAGTACTTC	CASSPQQGAYEQYF
NA	NA	TRBV24-1	TRBJ1-5	TGTGCCACCAGTGACGCTTTAGGGAATCAGCCCCAGCATTTT	CATSDALGNQPQHF
NA	NA	TRBV10-2	TRBJ2-1	TGCGCCAGCACTCGGGACGAAAACAATGAGCAGTTCTTC	CASTRDENNEQFF
TRBD1	NA	TRBV9	TRBJ2-1	TGTGCCAGCAGCGTAGAGTCAGGGGGTCGCAATGAGCAGTTCTTC	CASSVESGGRNEQFF
TRBD1	few	TRBV7-9	TRBJ1-1	TGTGCCAGCAGTTTCGACAGGGTGATGGAAGCTTTCTTT	CASSFDRVMEAFF
NA	few	TRBV11-3	TRBJ2-1	TGTGCCAGCAGCTCCCGGGACGCCAGCTCCTACAATGAGCAGTTCTTC	CASSSRDASSYNEQFF
TRBD1	many	TRBV28	TRBJ1-3	TGTGCCAGCAGTTTATGGAGGGGGCGAGGTTCTGGAAACACCATATATTTT	CASSLWRGRGSGNTIYF
NA	many	TRBV7-6	TRBJ2-4	TGTGCCAGCATTTTCCTAGACCCCCCTATGCCAGCCAAAAACATTCAGTACTTC	CASIFLDPPMPAKNIQYF
NA	many	TRBV11-2	TRBJ2-1	TGTGCCAGCAGCTTAGGGAACAGGTACAATGAGCAGTTCTTC	CASSLGNRYNEQFF
NA	few	TRBV7-6	TRBJ1-1	TGTGCCAGCAGCTCATCCCAGATGCAGATGAACACTGAAGCTTTCTTT	CASSSSQMQMNTEAFF
TRBD2	many	TRBV6-6	TRBJ2-3	TGTGCCAGCAGTTACCCTCACAGGAGGGCTAGCGGGGGGGTCGAGAGGGATACGCAGTATTTT	CASSYPHRRASGGVERDTQYF
TRBD2	many	TRBV7-6	TRBJ2-1	TGTGCCAGCAGCTTAAGGGCCGCAGGGACTATCTACAATGAGCAGTTCTTC	CASSLRAAGTIYNEQFF
NA	NA	TRBV10-2	TRBJ2-2	TGCGCCAGCAGTGATACAGGGAACACCGGGGAGCTGTTTTTT	CASSDTGNTGELFF
NA	many	TRBV7-2	TRBJ2-2	TGTGCCAGCAGCTCTAGCCGGCTGGCATCCGGGGAGCTGTTTTTT	CASSSSRLASGELFF
NA	NA	TRBV28	TRBJ1-1	TGTGCCAGCAGGAACACTGAAGCTTTCTTT	CASRNTEAFF
NA	NA	TRBV28	TRBJ1-5	TGTGCCAGCAGTTTTGCTTATGGGAAAAGCAATCAGCCCCAGCATTTT	CASSFAYGKSNQPQHF
NA	few	TRBV18	TRBJ2-5	TGTGCCAGCTCACCGCCTGGGGTCCCTGAGACCCAGTACTTC	CASSPPGVPETQYF